The T cell receptor beta chain described here comes from a study of identifying expanded T cells in peripheral blood. TCRdb keeps only in-frame clones here, not all; method: immunoSEQ multiplex PCR. Among some 78,000 clones listed, approximately 90% were seen once. The CDR3 runs 15 residues. Per the germline V gene, CDR1 is GTSNPN and CDR2 is SVGIG (reference sequence). Losses at the gene ends were 3 bases for V and 8 bases for J; bases not matched to a gene: 12. The J gene is TRBJ2-1, the V gene TRBV30; 8 bases agree with TRBD1. The sequencing sample was made of blood. The TCR was taken from a person aged 18 to 75 in good health. The CDR3, as DNA: TGTGCCTGGAGACTTACAGGGGGATACAATCATGAGCAGTTCTTC. Residues: CAWRLTGGYNHEQFF.